Below, 30 T cell receptor beta chains from the same sample are listed, as sequenced in a study of regulatory T cells in long-lasting Graves disease. As for time point: newly diagnosed GD, antithyroid drugs for less than 3 months. Generation of the TCR library employed RNA extracted from PBMCs. Library construction for TCR beta used iRepertoire HTBI primers and Arm-PCR of CDR3 regions. TCRdb redid the calling of the multiplex PCR reads with MiXCR, one entry per CDR3 protein. The table has 250,000 to 300,000 distinct CDR3 sequences, approximately 18% seen once. These same data were also listed under a study on T cells in Graves' hyperthyroidism and ophthalmopathy.

The sample consisted of peripheral blood mononuclear cells (PBMCs), taken at new diagnosis, from a patient treated with antithyroid drugs. The receptor source for this set is a woman aged 25-40 years with Graves disease.

This clonotype appeared many times. The V call is TRBV7-9, the J call TRBJ2-7; TRBD2 might be the D (6 bases). The CDR3 contains 11 residues. The germline V and J ends were trimmed by 9 bases and 3 bases, with 9 bases remaining between them. Germline V CDR1 and CDR2: SEHNR, FQNEAQ (reference sequence). CDR3 bases: TGTGCCAGTTCTAGCGACTACGAGCAGTACTTC. Protein sequence: CASSSDYEQYF.

This clonotype was counted many times. CDR3 in DNA: TGCAGTGCTAGAGATGGAGTGTCCGGTGAAGCTTTCTTT. It encodes CSARDGVSGEAFF. This rearrangement joins TRBV20-1 to TRBJ1-1; D gene ambiguous. The length of the CDR3 is 13 residues. Germline loops: CDR1 DFQATT, CDR2 SNEGSKA (reference sequence). The germline V and J ends were trimmed by 0 bases and 7 bases, with 12 bases remaining between them.

Turning to this clonotype: A read error is likely, as this CDR3 ends without the conserved phenylalanine or tryptophan. The DNA for the CDR3 is TGTGCCAGCAGCGGGGGACAGGGGAACATTCAGTACCTC. Its translation: CASSGGQGNIQYL. The chain is built from TRBV7-8 and TRBJ2-4, with 10 positions matching TRBD1. The trim removed 5 bases at V and 7 bases at J, leaving 2 bases unmatched. The CDR3 contains 13 residues. Looked up from germline, CDR1 is SGHVS and CDR2 is FQNEAQ.

This clonotype was seen many times. V usage is TRBV18 and J usage is TRBJ1-5; D remains unclear. Per germline, CDR1 KGHSH and CDR2 LQKENI. V was pared by 3 bases and J by 3 bases, with 9 bases between. This CDR3 spans 14 amino acids. CDR3 loop: CASSPDGFNQPQHF. DNA of the CDR3: TGTGCCAGCTCACCGGACGGATTCAATCAGCCCCAGCATTTT. Using reference TRBV18 and TRBJ1-5 for the parts outside the CDR3, the full variable domain is NAGVMQNPRHLVRRRGQEARLRCSPMKGHSHVYWYRQLPEEGLKFMVYLQKENIIDESGMPKERFSAEFPKEGPSILRIQQVVRGDSAAYFCASSPDGFNQPQHFGDGTRLSIL.

The genes are TRBV11-2 and TRBJ2-1, with 12 bases identical to TRBD2. This CDR3 region has 15 residues. From germline, CDR1 is SGHAT and CDR2 FQNNGV. After removal of 5 bases from V and 8 bases from J, the junction contained 7 bases not matched to a gene. Here the CDR3 DNA reads TGTGCCAGCAGCCCCGGGACTAGCGGGCTCTATGAGCAGTTCTTC. As protein: CASSPGTSGLYEQFF.

This clonotype was seen repeatedly, ten times or more. The chain employs TRBV12-3 or TRBV12-4 and TRBJ2-7; D might be TRBD1 or TRBD2, each matching 5 bases. This CDR3 is 12 amino acids long. V was clipped by 5 bases and J by 6 bases, with 11 bases between them. CDR3 nucleotides: TGTGCCAGCAGTCCCCAGGGAGCCGAGCAGTACTTC. Translation: CASSPQGAEQYF.

The table lists this clonotype with many counts. The gene calls are TRBV7-2 and TRBJ2-1, with TRBD2 matching 10 bases. The CDR3 is made up of 16 amino acids. The germline V gene has CDR1 SGHTA and CDR2 FQGNSA. V was clipped by 5 bases and J by 8 bases; unmatched bases: 12. The CDR3 DNA is TGTGCCAGCAGCCCGCGGACTAGCGGTCAAAGCTATGAGCAGTTCTTC. Its translation is CASSPRTSGQSYEQFF.

This clonotype appeared many times. The chain is built from TRBV14 and TRBJ2-7; TRBD2 might be the D (6 bases). The ends were cut back, 1 base at V and 1 base at J, with 11 bases in the middle. The CDR3 contains 15 residues. Germline V gives CDR1 SGHDN, CDR2 FVKESK. The CDR3 sequence: CASSQVPGESYEQYF. The CDR3 DNA is TGTGCCAGCAGCCAAGTCCCGGGGGAGTCCTACGAGCAGTACTTC. The variable domain in full, completed from reference TRBV14 and TRBJ2-7, reads EAGVTQFPSHSVIEKGQTVTLRCDPISGHDNLYWYRRVMGKEIKFLLHFVKESKQDESGMPNNRFLAERTGGTYSTLKVQPAELEDSGVYFCASSQVPGESYEQYFGPGTRLTVT.

In its sample, this clonotype was seen many times. The rearrangement uses TRBV5-1 and TRBJ2-5; D remains ambiguous. Germline CDR1 SGHRS, CDR2 YFSETQ. The CDR3 spans 14 residues. Trimming stripped 0 bases from V and 2 bases from J, with 8 bases between. CDR3 protein: CASSLGVGQETQYF. The CDR3 DNA sequence: TGCGCCAGCAGCTTGGGTGTTGGGCAAGAGACCCAGTACTTC.

Turning to this clonotype: A much more abundant neighbour one base away suggests this may be a read error. The chain uses TRBV20-1 and TRBJ2-1; 7 bases agree with TRBD1. CDR1 is DFQATT and CDR2 is SNEGSKA in the germline V gene (reference sequence). This CDR3 region has 14 residues. CDR3 region: CSARPWTGKNIQCF. The CDR3 DNA reads TGCAGTGCCAGACCCTGGACAGGCAAAAACATTCAGTGCTTC.

This clonotype was found many times. The chain employs TRBV18 and TRBJ1-4; D gene unclear. Looked up from germline, CDR1 is KGHSH and CDR2 is LQKENI. The CDR3 is 17 residues long. The V end was cut by 8 bases, the J end by 5 bases, with 24 bases between. CDR3 amino acids: CASTNLRAGRSNEKLFF. DNA for the CDR3: TGTGCCAGCACTAACCTCCGGGCGGGGAGGTCAAATGAAAAACTGTTTTTT.

This clonotype was found many times. The rearrangement joins TRBV7-6 to TRBJ2-7; D is possibly TRBD1 or TRBD2 (6 bases each). The CDR3 is 13 residues long. Per germline, CDR1 SGHVS and CDR2 FNYEAQ. V dropped 4 bases and J dropped 7 bases, with 14 bases sitting between them. DNA for the CDR3: TGTGCCAGCAGCTCACAGGGAGGCGATGAGCAGTACTTC. It yields the protein CASSSQGGDEQYF. The variable domain in full, completed from reference TRBV7-6 and TRBJ2-7, reads GAGVSQSPRYKVTKRGQDVALRCDPISGHVSLYWYRQALGQGPEFLTYFNYEAQQDKSGLPNDRFSAERPEGSISTLTIQRTEQRDSAMYRCASSSQGGDEQYFGPGTRLTVT.

This clonotype was seen repeatedly, ten times or more. The chain combines TRBV5-1 with TRBJ2-7; D is ambiguous. V was trimmed by 2 bases and J by 4 bases, leaving 10 bases between them. Germline CDR1 is SGHRS and CDR2 is YFSETQ. This CDR3 comprises 13 residues. The DNA of the CDR3 is TGCGCCAGCAGCTTCGACTCAACATACGAGCAGTACTTC. Translation gives CASSFDSTYEQYF.

The chain carries TRBV12-3 or TRBV12-4 and TRBJ2-4; D unresolved. CDR3 length: 12 amino acids. The V end lost 1 base, the J end lost 5 bases, and 3 bases lay between the germline ends. In DNA, the CDR3 is TGTGCCAGCAGTTTAGTACAAAACATTCAGTACTTC. Residues: CASSLVQNIQYF.

This clonotype was detected ten times or more. The V and J genes are TRBV12-3 or TRBV12-4 and TRBJ2-3, with D perhaps matching TRBD1 (6 bases). This CDR3 region has 15 residues. Trimming pared 3 bases from V and 1 base from J, leaving 11 bases between. CDR3 protein: CASSFQGQGTDTQYF. DNA of the CDR3: TGTGCCAGCAGTTTTCAGGGGCAGGGCACAGATACGCAGTATTTT.

The V gene is TRBV24-1, the J gene TRBJ2-2; TRBD2 matches at 10 bases. Germline CDR1 and CDR2: KGHDR and SFDVKD. This CDR3 is 18 amino acids long. J lost 2 bases, V lost 4 bases, and 9 bases had no gene match. For the CDR3, the DNA is TGTGCCACCAGTGAGTCAGTTCTACTAGCGGGAAACACCGGGGAGCTGTTTTTT. This gives the protein CATSESVLLAGNTGELFF.

As concerns this clonotype: A read error may explain this, as a much larger clone is one base away. This chain connects TRBV20-1 to TRBJ1-2; D is perhaps TRBD1 (5 bases). In germline, CDR1 is DFQATT, CDR2 SNEGSKA (reference sequence). The CDR3 length is 16 residues. Here the CDR3 DNA reads TGCAGTGCTGGAGATCTTAGGCAGGGAGAACTTTATGGCTACACCTTC. This codes for CSAGDLRQGELYGYTF.

Remarks on this clonotype: This may be a read error, as it is one base from a much larger clone. V is TRBV12-3 or TRBV12-4 and J is TRBJ2-3; the D gene is possibly TRBD2 (6 bases). The CDR3 is made up of 15 amino acids. Trimming stripped 6 bases from V and 5 bases from J, with 18 bases between. As DNA, the CDR3 is TGTGCCAGCAGGGGAGGAGCTTGGGACTTAGATACGCAGTATTTT. Protein: CASRGGAWDLDTQYF.

The chain employs TRBV3-1 and TRBJ2-2; D uncertain. The CDR3 covers 15 residues. Trimming pared 6 bases from V and 5 bases from J, leaving 16 bases between. Looked up from germline, CDR1 is LGHDT and CDR2 is YNNKEL (reference sequence). The CDR3 loop is CASSLDGFGTGELFF. CDR3 DNA: TGTGCCAGCAGTCTCGACGGATTTGGTACCGGGGAGCTGTTTTTT.

At least ten counts were recorded for this clonotype. This chain links TRBV7-9 with TRBJ1-1; D gene unclear. V lost 5 bases and J lost 3, with 13 bases in between. Germline V gives CDR1 SEHNR, CDR2 FQNEAQ (reference sequence). The CDR3 is made up of 14 amino acids. CDR3 region: CASSPQIWDTEAFF. The CDR3 nucleotides are TGTGCCAGCAGCCCGCAAATTTGGGACACTGAAGCTTTCTTT.

This clonotype appeared a few times. This chain connects TRBV4-2 to TRBJ2-3; 10 nucleotides agree with TRBD2. CDR3 size: 16 residues. Germline V gene lookup returns CDR1 LGHNA and CDR2 YNFKEQ. J gave up 6 bases and V 0 bases, and 6 bases lay outside the gene matches. The CDR3 sequence is CASSQDQAGGPDTQYF. The CDR3 DNA follows: TGTGCCAGCAGCCAAGATCAAGCGGGGGGGCCTGATACGCAGTATTTT.

This clonotype occurred many times. J is TRBJ1-2 and V is TRBV5-5, with TRBD1 matching 8 bases. Germline trimming cut 4 bases from V and 4 bases from J; bases unmatched to any gene: 9. Germline lookup yields CDR1 SGHKS and CDR2 YYEKEE (reference sequence). The CDR3 is 15 residues long. In DNA, the CDR3 is TGTGCCAGCAGCCCACCGGACAGGGCGCTCTATGGCTACACCTTC. Its translation: CASSPPDRALYGYTF.

The table lists this clonotype with many counts. The chain is built from TRBV3-1 and TRBJ1-5; D not certain. This CDR3 is built from 15 residues. Trimming left V 0 bases short and J 0 bases short, with 6 bases between. Germline values: CDR1 LGHDT, CDR2 YNNKEL (reference sequence). The CDR3 region is CASSQEGNSNQPQHF. CDR3 DNA sequence: TGTGCCAGCAGCCAAGAAGGGAATAGCAATCAGCCCCAGCATTTT.

As for this clonotype: This may arise from a read error, as a much more abundant clone is one base away. J is TRBJ2-5 and V is TRBV10-3; tentative D call: TRBD1 (6 bases). The CDR3 has 16 amino acids. Germline values: CDR1 ENHRY, CDR2 SYGVKD. V shed 5 bases and J shed 4 bases, with 20 bases lying between them. The CDR3 spells CAISRNPTTGLETQYF. The CDR3, as DNA: TGTGCCATCAGTAGAAACCCTACGACAGGATTAGAGACCCAGTACTTC.

This clonotype showed up many times. This chain joins TRBV10-2 and TRBJ1-5; 8 nucleotides line up with TRBD1. Germline loops: CDR1 WSHSY, CDR2 SAAADI. The V segment lost 7 bases and the J segment 5 bases; nucleotides outside the gene matches: 1. This CDR3 has 12 residues. DNA for the CDR3: TGCGCCAGCACAGGGGGCGATCAGCCCCAGCATTTT. This encodes CASTGGDQPQHF.

This clonotype was observed at least ten times. The chain is built from TRBV2 and TRBJ2-5; TRBD2 matches 8 bases. V shed 2 bases and J 1 base; nucleotides not matched to a gene: 6. CDR1 is SNHLY and CDR2 is FYNNEI in the germline V gene. This CDR3 contains 16 residues. CDR3 protein: CASSENGLAAQETQYF. The CDR3 nucleotides read TGTGCCAGCAGTGAAAACGGACTAGCAGCCCAAGAGACCCAGTACTTC.

This clonotype was detected many times. The chain links TRBV20-1 to TRBJ2-3, with TRBD2 identical over 13 bases. The trim removed 6 bases at V and 2 bases at J, leaving 14 bases unmatched. The germline V gene has CDR1 DFQATT and CDR2 SNEGSKA (reference sequence). The CDR3 runs 18 residues. The CDR3 DNA is TGCAGTGCCCTAGCGAGGACTAGCGGGGGTACCCCCACAGATACGCAGTATTTT. Translation gives CSALARTSGGTPTDTQYF.

Of note for this clonotype: A much larger clone lies a single base off, so this may be a read error. The J gene is TRBJ1-1, the V gene TRBV5-1; TRBD1 is a possible D gene (5 bases). Germline-derived CDR1 and CDR2 are SGHRS and YFSETQ. CDR3 length equals 15 residues. CDR3 sequence: CASRKDGGLNTGAFF. Here the CDR3 DNA reads TGTGCCAGCAGAAAGGACGGGGGTTTGAACACTGGAGCTTTCTTT.

This clonotype was recorded many times. This sequence joins TRBV7-9 and TRBJ2-5; unclear D gene. V was trimmed by 0 bases and J by 7 bases, leaving 6 bases between them. Germline CDR1 reads SEHNR; CDR2 reads FQNEAQ (reference sequence). The CDR3 has 12 residues. This CDR3 is CASSLASGTQYF. CDR3 bases: TGTGCCAGCAGCTTAGCGTCTGGGACCCAGTACTTC.

This clonotype was recorded at least ten times. The chain is built from TRBV20-1 and TRBJ1-2, with 9 nucleotides matching TRBD1. The CDR3 runs 12 residues. Germline CDR1 DFQATT, CDR2 SNEGSKA (reference sequence). V was clipped by 6 bases and J by 5 bases; unmatched bases: 4. This CDR3 reads CSARDREYGYTF. In DNA form, the CDR3 reads TGCAGTGCCAGGGACAGGGAATATGGCTACACCTTC.